These 11 T cell receptor beta chains were all obtained from the same sample, sequenced in a study of cytomegalovirus exposure and HLA in healthy donors (dated by TCRdb to the late 2010s). The library was built by means of the immunoSEQ multiplex PCR assay. A mixture of 60 forward primers for TCR Vbeta segments and 13 reverse primers for TCR Jbeta segments was used in the multiplex PCR. The immuneACCESS repertoire file appears here via TCRdb, limited to in-frame rearrangements. These files lack a portion of the clones; in checked studies, under half of the deficit traces to unresolved V genes, and the cause of the others is not known. This sample holds fewer than 140,000 clones; 71% were observed only once. Of the sample, 2.5% to 3.5% is held by the ten largest clones. The sequenced sample was PBMCs. These receptors were collected from a female donor in good health and CMV-seronegative.

This chain joins TRBV6-5 and TRBJ1-2; 7 positions agree with TRBD1. The CDR3 length is 15 residues. Trimming at V came to 2 bases and at J to 3 bases, leaving 6 bases not matched to a gene. Germline-derived CDR1 and CDR2 are MNHEY and SVGAGI. This CDR3 reads CASSYPAGTDYGYTF. As DNA, the CDR3 is TGTGCCAGCAGTTACCCCGCCGGGACAGACTATGGCTACACCTTC.

This chain joins TRBV23-1 and TRBJ2-7, with 11 positions matching TRBD2. TRBV23-1 is identified as an open reading frame with a role that is uncertain. The CDR3 covers 13 residues. The J segment lost 7 bases and the V segment lost 8 bases, leaving 7 bases of the junction unmatched. The CDR3 here is CASGGLAEAEQYF. CDR3 DNA sequence: TGCGCCAGCGGGGGACTAGCGGAGGCAGAGCAGTACTTC.

About this clone itself: A junction boundary mismatches the germline segment, possibly from a read error. V usage is TRBV7-7 and J usage is TRBJ2-1; 9 nucleotides agree with TRBD2. CDR1 is SSHAT and CDR2 is FNYEAQ in the germline V gene (reference sequence). There are 14 residues in the CDR3. CDR3 sequence: CASSLGGRAGEQFF. As DNA, the CDR3 is TGTGCTAGCAGCTTAGGCGGGAGGGCCGGTGAGCAGTTCTTC.

The CDR3: CASSFWTSPYEQYF. The CDR3 nucleotides read TGTGCCAGCAGCTTTTGGACATCCCCCTACGAGCAGTACTTC. The chain combines TRBV7-9 with TRBJ2-7; TRBD1 might be the D (5 bases). Trimming left V 3 bases short and J 2 bases short, with 11 bases between. This CDR3 is built from 14 residues. CDR1 and CDR2 from the germline V gene are SEHNR and FQNEAQ (reference sequence).

In this sample, this clone turned up once. This chain joins TRBV5-1 and TRBJ2-7, with TRBD1 matching over 10 bases. There are 15 residues in the CDR3. From germline, CDR1 is SGHRS and CDR2 YFSETQ. V trimming: 4 bases; J trimming: 3 bases; junction bases outside the gene matches: 7. This CDR3 reads CASSASGTGVYEQYF. The CDR3 DNA is TGCGCCAGCAGCGCCTCCGGGACAGGGGTCTACGAGCAGTACTTC.

The chain employs TRBV27 and TRBJ2-7, with a weak D call TRBD1 (5 bases). Germline CDR1 reads MNHEY; CDR2 reads SMNVEV (reference sequence). There are 16 residues in the CDR3. Trimming removed 5 bases from V and 2 bases from J, with 19 bases in between. The CDR3 DNA reads TGTGCCAGCAGTACCCAAAGACTCGGACAAGCCTACGAGCAGTACTTC. Its translation is CASSTQRLGQAYEQYF.

In DNA, the CDR3 is TGTGCCAGTAGAAGGGGTAGCGGGAGAAACGAGCAGTACTTC. It is translated as CASRRGSGRNEQYF. The rearrangement joins TRBV19 to TRBJ2-7; TRBD2 matches 9 bases. This CDR3 comprises 14 residues. The trim removed 6 bases at V and 5 bases at J, leaving 8 bases unmatched. In germline, CDR1 is LNHDA, CDR2 SQIVND (reference sequence).

The rearrangement links TRBV2 to TRBJ1-1, with TRBD1 matching over 8 bases. CDR3 length equals 14 residues. The J segment lost 5 bases and the V segment lost 2 bases, leaving 4 bases of the junction unmatched. CDR1 is SNHLY, CDR2 FYNNEI, per germline. The CDR3 protein is CASSEIRTGTEAFF. CDR3 in DNA: TGTGCCAGCAGTGAAATTCGGACAGGGACTGAAGCTTTCTTT.

This rearrangement joins TRBV7-9 to TRBJ1-4; possible D gene TRBD1, 5 bases. In germline, CDR1 is SEHNR, CDR2 FQNEAQ (reference sequence). This CDR3 has 14 amino acids. Between the trimmed V and J ends, which lost 5 bases and 5 bases, there was a span of 12 bases. The CDR3 DNA reads TGTGCCAGCAGCCCCGGGGGGGGGAATGAAAAACTGTTTTTT. Translated, it gives CASSPGGGNEKLFF.

This sequence joins TRBV5-1 and TRBJ1-5, with D possibly matching TRBD1 (5 bases). V was trimmed by 4 bases and J by 7 bases, leaving 18 bases between them. Germline CDR1 is SGHRS and CDR2 is YFSETQ. CDR3 length: 15 amino acids. CDR3 nucleotides: TGCGCCAGCAGCCAGACTTCAGGGTACGGGCAGCCCCAGCATTTT. Its translation is CASSQTSGYGQPQHF.

The chain employs TRBV6-5 and TRBJ1-2, with TRBD1 identical over 8 bases. This CDR3 spans 12 amino acids. Germline loops: CDR1 MNHEY, CDR2 SVGAGI. V lost 7 bases and J lost 4; bases outside the gene matches: 2. The CDR3 nucleotides are TGTGCCAGCAAGGACAGGGCCTATGGCTACACCTTC. Translated, it gives CASKDRAYGYTF.